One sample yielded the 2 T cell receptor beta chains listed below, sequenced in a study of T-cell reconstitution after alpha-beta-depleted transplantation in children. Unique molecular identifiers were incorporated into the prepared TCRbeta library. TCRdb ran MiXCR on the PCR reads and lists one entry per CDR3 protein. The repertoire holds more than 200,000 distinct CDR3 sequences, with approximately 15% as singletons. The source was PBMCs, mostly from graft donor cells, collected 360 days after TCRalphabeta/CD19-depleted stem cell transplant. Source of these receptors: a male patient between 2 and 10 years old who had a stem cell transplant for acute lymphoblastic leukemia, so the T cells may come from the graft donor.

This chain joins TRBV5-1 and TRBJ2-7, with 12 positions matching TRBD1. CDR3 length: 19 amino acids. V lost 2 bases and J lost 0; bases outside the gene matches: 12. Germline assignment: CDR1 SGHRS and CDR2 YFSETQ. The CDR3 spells CASSFLPGQGASGSYEQYF. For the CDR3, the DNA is TGCGCCAGCAGCTTTTTACCGGGACAGGGGGCTTCTGGCTCCTACGAGCAGTACTTC.

The CDR3 nucleotides are TGTGCCAGCAGTTTACTCCCGGGACCGATGAATCGAGAGACCCAGTACTTC. Translated, it gives CASSLLPGPMNRETQYF. The chain has TRBV12-3 or TRBV12-4 and TRBJ2-5; D might be TRBD1 or TRBD2, each matching 5 bases. V dropped 2 bases and J dropped 4 bases, with 20 bases sitting between them. The CDR3 has 17 amino acids.